This TCR beta chain was identified during a study of T cells in Graves' hyperthyroidism and ophthalmopathy. Template material for amplifying TCR beta CDR3 regions consisted of RNA transcripts. The TCR CDR3 was amplified in a first-round RT-PCR using the HTBI primer set. From the multiplex PCR reads, TCRdb called clonotypes with MiXCR, one entry per CDR3 protein. The data hold some 360,000 distinct CDR3 sequences, with 15% to 20% observed a single time. This clonotype was recorded many times. The germline V and J ends were trimmed by 9 bases and 7 bases, with 14 bases remaining between them. From germline, CDR1 is KGHDR and CDR2 SFDVKD. The length of the CDR3 is 12 residues.

The receptor was derived from a woman aged 40 to 50 with Graves' ophthalmopathy. Sequencing was carried out using blood. The rearrangement uses TRBV24-1 and TRBJ1-2, with D perhaps matching TRBD1 (5 bases). The DNA for the CDR3 is TGTGCCACCGGGGGATGGCCGGGTGGCTACACCTTC. Translation: CATGGWPGGYTF.